The 25 T cell receptor beta chains reported below all come from one sample, sequenced in a study of human thymus T cells. Only in-frame clones appear in the TCRdb table, and some are missing; sequencing was by immunoSEQ multiplex PCR. The sample contains roughly 120,000 clones, more than 90% of which appear only once. It was from resections taken during corrective heart surgery that the thymus tissue came. The sequenced sample consisted of thymus tissue. All receptors derive from a boy under three years old with a congenital heart defect but otherwise immunologically healthy.

This chain uses TRBV19 with TRBJ1-2; D not resolved. This CDR3 comprises 15 residues. The V end was cut by 0 bases, the J end by 7 bases, with 15 bases between. CDR1 and CDR2 (germline): LNHDA, SQIVND (reference sequence). In DNA form, the CDR3 reads TGTGCCAGTAGTATAGATAAGAAGGCTCGCTCTGGCTACACCTTC. Protein sequence: CASSIDKKARSGYTF.

This chain connects TRBV29-1 to TRBJ1-3; D remains ambiguous. The germline V gene encodes CDR1 SQVTM and CDR2 ANQGSEA. The CDR3 is 16 residues long. The V end was cut by 1 base, the J end by 0 bases, with 13 bases between. The CDR3: CSVEGVAVGSGNTIYF. The CDR3 region has the DNA TGCAGCGTTGAAGGCGTCGCAGTTGGCTCTGGAAACACCATATATTTT.

The rearrangement joins TRBV4-2 to TRBJ2-5, with TRBD2 identical over 9 bases. Germline trimming cut 0 bases from V and 5 bases from J; bases unmatched to any gene: 16. Germline V gene data show CDR1 as LGHNA and CDR2 as YNFKEQ. This CDR3 comprises 19 residues. The DNA for the CDR3 is TGTGCCAGCAGCCAAGATCTCCCCCCGGGCGGGGGGGCCTTGGAGACCCAGTACTTC. This gives the protein CASSQDLPPGGGALETQYF.

CDR3 region: CASSKKGNTIYF. The CDR3 nucleotides read TGTGCCAGCAGTAAAAAGGGAAACACCATATATTTT. The chain combines TRBV2 with TRBJ1-3; no reliable D call. V was cut by 5 bases and J by 4 bases, with 6 bases left in between. CDR3 length equals 12 residues. Germline V gene lookup returns CDR1 SNHLY and CDR2 FYNNEI.

V usage is TRBV6-1 and J usage is TRBJ1-1; D unclear. CDR3 size: 14 residues. V was clipped by 3 bases and J by 0 bases, with 8 bases between them. CDR1 is MNHNS and CDR2 is SASEGT in the germline V gene. This CDR3 reads CASSDSSMNTEAFF. CDR3 nucleotides: TGTGCCAGCAGTGATTCGAGCATGAACACTGAAGCTTTCTTT.

Here the CDR3 reads CASSLSTGGNTEAFF. CDR3 DNA sequence: TGTGCCAGCAGCTTATCTACCGGGGGGAACACTGAAGCTTTCTTT. The V gene is TRBV7-2, the J gene TRBJ1-1, with a possible D match to TRBD1 (5 bases). This CDR3 contains 15 residues. Germline assignment: CDR1 SGHTA and CDR2 FQGNSA. V was trimmed by 2 bases and J by 1 base, leaving 11 bases between them.

The rearrangement links TRBV5-1 to TRBJ1-2, with D hard to call. The ends were cut back, 1 base at V and 0 bases at J, with 16 bases in the middle. CDR3 length: 17 residues. Germline CDR1 is SGHRS and CDR2 is YFSETQ. CDR3 loop: CASSLMSQGRANYGYTF. CDR3 nucleotides: TGCGCCAGCAGCTTGATGAGCCAAGGGAGGGCTAACTATGGCTACACCTTC.

The rearrangement links TRBV10-1 to TRBJ2-5; D call uncertain. The length of the CDR3 is 13 residues. Germline CDR1 reads WNHNN; CDR2 reads SYGVQD (reference sequence). Trimming removed 2 bases from V and 2 bases from J, with 6 bases in between. The CDR3 region has the DNA TGCGCCAGCAGTGAGGGCGAACAAGAGACCCAGTACTTC. Its translation is CASSEGEQETQYF.

The chain has TRBV4-2 and TRBJ2-3; D possibly corresponds to TRBD2 (6 bases). Between the trimmed V and J ends, which lost 1 base and 3 bases, there was a span of 14 bases. This CDR3 has 16 residues. The V gene's germline CDR1 is LGHNA and CDR2 YNFKEQ. CDR3 loop: CASSQGGTGGTDTQYF. In nucleotides, the CDR3 is TGTGCCAGCAGCCAAGGAGGGACTGGGGGTACAGATACGCAGTATTTT.

The chain uses TRBV5-1 and TRBJ1-1; 9 nucleotides align to TRBD1. Looked up from germline, CDR1 is SGHRS and CDR2 is YFSETQ. The junction had 5 bases not matched to a gene; V was cut back by 5 bases and J by 3 bases. There are 14 residues in the CDR3. CDR3 sequence reads: CASRSGQGDTEAFF. Written as DNA, the CDR3 is TGCGCCAGCAGATCGGGACAGGGTGACACTGAAGCTTTCTTT. Full variable domain (rest looked up from reference TRBV5-1 and TRBJ1-1): KAGVTQTPRYLIKTRGQQVTLSCSPISGHRSVSWYQQTPGQGLQFLFEYFSETQRNKGNFPGRFSGRQFSNSRSEMNVSTLELGDSALYLCASRSGQGDTEAFFGQGTRLTVV.

V usage is TRBV28 and J usage is TRBJ1-1, with D possibly TRBD1 on 6 matching bases. Germline assignment: CDR1 MDHEN and CDR2 SYDVKM. The V end lost 4 bases, the J end lost 5 bases, and 14 bases lay between the germline ends. The CDR3 is made up of 14 amino acids. CDR3 loop: CASSSLQGRTEAFF. The CDR3 DNA reads as TGTGCCAGCAGTTCGCTACAGGGTCGGACTGAAGCTTTCTTT. Filled out from reference TRBV28 and TRBJ1-1, the complete variable domain reads DVKVTQSSRYLVKRTGEKVFLECVQDMDHENMFWYRQDPGLGLRLIYFSYDVKMKEKGDIPEGYSVSREKKERFSLILESASTNQTSMYLCASSSLQGRTEAFFGQGTRLTVV.

The V call is TRBV11-3, the J call TRBJ2-2; no definite D call. Germline values: CDR1 SGHNT, CDR2 YENEEA. Trimming shortened V by 3 bases and J by 4 bases, and 9 bases separated the two germline ends. CDR3 length: 14 residues. The DNA of the CDR3 is TGTGCCAGCAGCTTCGACCAGCTCACCGGGGAGCTGTTTTTT. It translates to CASSFDQLTGELFF.

The V and J genes are TRBV27 and TRBJ1-4; D not resolved. The CDR3 has 15 amino acids. The V gene lost 2 bases and the J gene lost 1 base, with 8 bases spanning the gap. Germline CDR1 and CDR2: MNHEY and SMNVEV (reference sequence). The CDR3 DNA is TGTGCCAGCAGTTTAAGGGTAGGAACTAATGAAAAACTGTTTTTT. Amino acids: CASSLRVGTNEKLFF.

The genes are TRBV4-1 and TRBJ2-1, with TRBD2 identical over 11 bases. V was pared by 0 bases and J by 7 bases, with 8 bases of the junction left unmatched. This CDR3 has 17 amino acids. The germline V gene encodes CDR1 MGHRA and CDR2 YSYEKL. The CDR3 here is CASSQDPPSGGLNEQFF. CDR3 nucleotide sequence: TGCGCCAGCAGCCAAGATCCCCCTAGCGGGGGGTTAAATGAGCAGTTCTTC.

The chain employs TRBV7-2 and TRBJ2-2, with D perhaps matching TRBD1 (6 bases). The V end lost 2 bases, the J end lost 4 bases, and 14 bases lay between the germline ends. Per the germline V gene, CDR1 is SGHTA and CDR2 is FQGNSA. The CDR3 has 16 amino acids. CDR3 DNA: TGTGCCAGCAGCTTACCGGATAGACAGGCCACCGGGGAGCTGTTTTTT. Translating gives CASSLPDRQATGELFF. The whole variable domain, remainder taken from reference TRBV7-2 and TRBJ2-2, is GAGVSQSPSNKVTEKGKDVELRCDPISGHTALYWYRQSLGQGLEFLIYFQGNSAPDKSGLPSDRFSAERTGGSVSTLTIQRTQQEDSAVYLCASSLPDRQATGELFFGEGSRLTVL.

V is TRBV5-1 and J is TRBJ1-4; no definite D call. CDR1 SGHRS and CDR2 YFSETQ come from the germline V gene. The V gene lost 0 bases and the J gene lost 0 bases, with 6 bases spanning the gap. The CDR3 loop spans 15 amino acids. CDR3 sequence: CASSLGSTTNEKLFF. Here the CDR3 DNA reads TGCGCCAGCAGCTTGGGGAGCACAACTAATGAAAAACTGTTTTTT.

The gene calls are TRBV19 and TRBJ1-5, with TRBD1 matching over 7 bases. Losses at the gene ends were 9 bases for V and 0 bases for J; bases not matched to a gene: 5. The length of the CDR3 is 14 residues. The germline V gene encodes CDR1 LNHDA and CDR2 SQIVND (reference sequence). CDR3 DNA sequence: TGTGCCAGCGAGGGGGCAGATAGCAATCAGCCCCAGCATTTT. It yields the protein CASEGADSNQPQHF.

The rearrangement uses TRBV11-3 and TRBJ1-2, with D possibly matching TRBD1 (5 bases). Germline V gene data show CDR1 as SGHNT and CDR2 as YENEEA. This CDR3 contains 14 residues. V dropped 2 bases and J dropped 7 bases, with 14 bases sitting between them. CDR3 protein: CASSLSDSLSGYTF. For the CDR3, the DNA is TGTGCCAGCAGCTTATCTGACAGCCTGTCTGGCTACACCTTC.

V and J are TRBV18 and TRBJ2-6, with D perhaps assigned TRBD1 or TRBD2 (5 bases each). CDR1 is KGHSH and CDR2 is LQKENI in the germline V gene. This CDR3 has 17 amino acids. With 3 bases removed from V and 2 bases from J, the gap between germline ends came to 14 bases. In DNA form, the CDR3 reads TGTGCCAGCTCACCCCCCTTTGGGGGACCTGGGGCCAACGTCCTGACTTTC. Translating gives CASSPPFGGPGANVLTF.

This clone was detected only a few times. The junction differs from germline at one of its ends, possibly a read error. This rearrangement joins TRBV11-3 to TRBJ1-6; 7 positions agree with TRBD1. Germline CDR1 reads SGHNT; CDR2 reads YENEEA. CDR3 length equals 18 residues. The CDR3 sequence is CASSPKIKGASFNSPLHF. The CDR3 nucleotides are TGTGCCAGCAGCCCCAAAATCAAGGGGGCGTCCTTTAATTCACCCCTCCACTTT.

The chain uses TRBV30 and TRBJ1-4, with D possibly being TRBD1 (5 bases). Germline lookup yields CDR1 GTSNPN and CDR2 SVGIG (reference sequence). This CDR3 is 13 amino acids long. Trimming left V 5 bases short and J 8 bases short, with 15 bases between. The CDR3 sequence is CAWLGLRGEKLFF. In DNA, the CDR3 is TGTGCCTGGCTCGGGCTCCGGGGGGAAAAACTGTTTTTT.

This chain joins TRBV7-2 and TRBJ1-1, with D perhaps TRBD1 (5 bases). CDR3 length: 15 residues. The V gene's germline CDR1 is SGHTA and CDR2 FQGNSA. V lost 5 bases to trimming and J lost 1 base, with 14 bases between them. The DNA for the CDR3 is TGTGCCAGCAGCCCCGGGACTCCCGAGAACACTGAAGCTTTCTTT. Translating it yields CASSPGTPENTEAFF. Supplemented by reference TRBV7-2 and TRBJ1-1, the full variable domain reads GAGVSQSPSNKVTEKGKDVELRCDPISGHTALYWYRQSLGQGLEFLIYFQGNSAPDKSGLPSDRFSAERTGGSVSTLTIQRTQQEDSAVYLCASSPGTPENTEAFFGQGTRLTVV.

The V and J genes are TRBV5-1 and TRBJ2-4; D remains unclear. With 6 bases removed from V and 0 bases from J, the gap between germline ends came to 13 bases. Germline V gene sequence: CDR1 SGHRS, CDR2 YFSETQ. This CDR3 comprises 15 residues. CDR3 loop: CASKKEPLAKNIQYF. The CDR3 DNA follows: TGCGCCAGCAAGAAGGAGCCTTTAGCCAAAAACATTCAGTACTTC.

This sequence joins TRBV19 and TRBJ2-5; 8 positions match TRBD2. This CDR3 has 16 amino acids. The junction had 7 bases not matched to a gene; V was cut back by 4 bases and J by 0 bases. The germline V gene has CDR1 LNHDA and CDR2 SQIVND (reference sequence). The CDR3 spells CASSTLAGPDQETQYF. The CDR3 region has the DNA TGTGCCAGTAGTACGTTAGCGGGGCCCGACCAAGAGACCCAGTACTTC. Combining the CDR3 with reference TRBV19 and TRBJ2-5 gives the whole variable domain DGGITQSPKYLFRKEGQNVTLSCEQNLNHDAMYWYRQDPGQGLRLIYYSQIVNDFQKGDIAEGYSVSREKKESFPLTVTSAQKNPTAFYLCASSTLAGPDQETQYFGPGTRLLVL.

The chain links TRBV7-2 to TRBJ2-5, with TRBD1 matching 7 bases. Per germline, CDR1 SGHTA and CDR2 FQGNSA. The junction had 2 bases not matched to a gene; V was cut back by 1 base and J by 0 bases. The CDR3 length is 15 residues. The CDR3 nucleotides read TGTGCCAGCAGCTTAGGGGACAGCAACCAAGAGACCCAGTACTTC. Its translation: CASSLGDSNQETQYF.